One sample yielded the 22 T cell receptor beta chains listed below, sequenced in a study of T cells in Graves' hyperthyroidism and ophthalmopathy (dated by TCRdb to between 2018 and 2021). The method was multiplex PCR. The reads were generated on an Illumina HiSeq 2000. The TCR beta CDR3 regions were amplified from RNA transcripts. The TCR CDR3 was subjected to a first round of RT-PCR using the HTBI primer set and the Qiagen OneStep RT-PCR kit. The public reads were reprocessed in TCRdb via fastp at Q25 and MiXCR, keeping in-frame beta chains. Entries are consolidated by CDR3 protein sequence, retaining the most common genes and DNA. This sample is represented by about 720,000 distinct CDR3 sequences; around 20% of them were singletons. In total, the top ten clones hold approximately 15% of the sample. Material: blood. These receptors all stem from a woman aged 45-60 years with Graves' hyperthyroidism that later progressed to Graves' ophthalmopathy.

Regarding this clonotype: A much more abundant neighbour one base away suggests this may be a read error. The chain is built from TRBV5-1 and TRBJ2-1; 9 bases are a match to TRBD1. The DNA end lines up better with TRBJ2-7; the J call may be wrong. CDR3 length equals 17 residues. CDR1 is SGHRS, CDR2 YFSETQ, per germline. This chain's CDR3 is CASSLAVQGASYNEQYF. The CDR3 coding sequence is TGCGCCAGCAGCTTGGCCGTACAGGGGGCTTCCTACAATGAGCAGTACTTC.

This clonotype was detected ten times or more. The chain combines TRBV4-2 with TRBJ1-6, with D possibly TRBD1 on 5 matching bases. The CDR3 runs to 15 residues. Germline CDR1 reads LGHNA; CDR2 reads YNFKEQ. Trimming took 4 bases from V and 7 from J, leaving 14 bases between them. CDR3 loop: CASSPQSGLNSPLHF. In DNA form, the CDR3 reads TGTGCCAGCAGCCCGCAATCGGGGCTGAATTCACCCCTCCACTTT.

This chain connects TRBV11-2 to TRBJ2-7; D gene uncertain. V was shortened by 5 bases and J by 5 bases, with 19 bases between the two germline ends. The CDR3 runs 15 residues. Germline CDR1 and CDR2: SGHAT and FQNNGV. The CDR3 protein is CASSQWGLSTHEQYF. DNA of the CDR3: TGTGCCAGCAGCCAATGGGGTTTGAGCACCCACGAGCAGTACTTC.

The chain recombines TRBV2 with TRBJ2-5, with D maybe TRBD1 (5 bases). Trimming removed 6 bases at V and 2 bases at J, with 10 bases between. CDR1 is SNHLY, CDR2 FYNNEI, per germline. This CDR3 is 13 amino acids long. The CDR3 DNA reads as TGTGCCAGCAGGGGGCGCGCACAAGAGACCCAGTACTTC. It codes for CASRGRAQETQYF.

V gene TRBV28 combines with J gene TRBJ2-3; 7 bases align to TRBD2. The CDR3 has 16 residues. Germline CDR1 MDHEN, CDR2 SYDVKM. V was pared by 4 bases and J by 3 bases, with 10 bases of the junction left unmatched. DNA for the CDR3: TGTGCCAGCAGTTCGTACGGCGGGAGCAGGACAGATACGCAGTATTTT. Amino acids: CASSSYGGSRTDTQYF.

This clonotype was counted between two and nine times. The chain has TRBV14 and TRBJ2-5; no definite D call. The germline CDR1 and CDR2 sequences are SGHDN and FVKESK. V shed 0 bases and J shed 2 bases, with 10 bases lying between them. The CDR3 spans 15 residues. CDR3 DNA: TGTGCCAGCAGCCAAGATAGGGCAGTACAAGAGACCCAGTACTTC. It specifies CASSQDRAVQETQYF.

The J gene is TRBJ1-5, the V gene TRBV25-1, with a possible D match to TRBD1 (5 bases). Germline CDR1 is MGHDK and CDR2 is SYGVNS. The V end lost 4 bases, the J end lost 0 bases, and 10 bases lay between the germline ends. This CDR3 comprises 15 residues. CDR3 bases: TGTGCCAGCAGTGGGGAGGGGTATAGCAATCAGCCCCAGCATTTT. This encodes CASSGEGYSNQPQHF.

The CDR3 DNA sequence: TGTGCCAGCAGTTTGCTCCTGACGGAGCTATACACCTTC. Amino acids: CASSLLLTELYTF. The rearrangement links TRBV12-3 or TRBV12-4 to TRBJ1-2; D remains unclear. V dropped 3 bases and J dropped 11 bases, with 16 bases sitting between them. This CDR3 comprises 13 residues.

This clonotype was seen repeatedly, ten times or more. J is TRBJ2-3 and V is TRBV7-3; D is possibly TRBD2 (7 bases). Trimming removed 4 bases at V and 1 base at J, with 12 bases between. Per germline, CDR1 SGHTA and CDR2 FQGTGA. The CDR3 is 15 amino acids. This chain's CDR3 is CASSYRGAGTDTQYF. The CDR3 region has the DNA TGTGCCAGCAGCTACCGGGGGGCCGGCACAGATACGCAGTATTTT.

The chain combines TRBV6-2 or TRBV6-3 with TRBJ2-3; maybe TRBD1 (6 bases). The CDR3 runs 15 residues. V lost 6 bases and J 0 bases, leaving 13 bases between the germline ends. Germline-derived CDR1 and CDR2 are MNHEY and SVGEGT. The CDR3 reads CASRYAGASTDTQYF. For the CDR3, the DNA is TGTGCCAGCAGATATGCAGGGGCAAGCACAGATACGCAGTATTTT.

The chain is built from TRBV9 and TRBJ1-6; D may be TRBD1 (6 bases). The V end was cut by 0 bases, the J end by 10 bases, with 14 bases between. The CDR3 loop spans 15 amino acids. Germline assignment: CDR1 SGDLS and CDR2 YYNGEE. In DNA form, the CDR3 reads TGTGCCAGCAGCGTAGAGTGGGGGGGGCGGTCACCCCTCCACTTT. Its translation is CASSVEWGGRSPLHF.

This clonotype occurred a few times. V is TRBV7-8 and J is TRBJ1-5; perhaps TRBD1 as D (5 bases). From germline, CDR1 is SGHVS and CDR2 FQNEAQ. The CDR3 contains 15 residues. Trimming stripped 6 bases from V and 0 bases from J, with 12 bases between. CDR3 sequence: CASRGQSNSNQPQHF. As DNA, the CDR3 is TGTGCCAGCAGGGGGCAATCCAATAGCAATCAGCCCCAGCATTTT.

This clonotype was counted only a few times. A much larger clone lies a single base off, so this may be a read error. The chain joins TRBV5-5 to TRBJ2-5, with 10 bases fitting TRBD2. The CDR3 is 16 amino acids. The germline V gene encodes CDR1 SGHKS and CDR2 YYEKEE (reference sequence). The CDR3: CASTRLAGMGREAQYF. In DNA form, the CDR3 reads TGTGCCAGTACTCGACTAGCGGGCATGGGGAGAGAGGCCCAGTACTTC.

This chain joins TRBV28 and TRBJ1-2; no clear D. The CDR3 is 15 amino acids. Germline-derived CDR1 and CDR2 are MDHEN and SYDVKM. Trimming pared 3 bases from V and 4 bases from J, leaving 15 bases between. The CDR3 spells CASSFAGRVSYGYTF. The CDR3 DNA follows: TGTGCCAGCAGTTTCGCGGGGAGGGTGAGCTATGGCTACACCTTC.

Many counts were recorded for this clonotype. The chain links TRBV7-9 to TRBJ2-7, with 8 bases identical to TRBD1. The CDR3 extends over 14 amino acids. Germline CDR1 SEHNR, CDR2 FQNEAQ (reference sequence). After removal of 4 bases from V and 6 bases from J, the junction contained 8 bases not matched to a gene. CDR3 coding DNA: TGTGCCAGCAGCTCACCCGGACAGGGTAGCGAGCAGTACTTC. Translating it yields CASSSPGQGSEQYF. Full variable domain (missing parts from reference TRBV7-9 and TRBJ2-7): DTGVSQNPRHKITKRGQNVTFRCDPISEHNRLYWYRQTLGQGPEFLTYFQNEAQLEKSRLLSDRFSAERPKGSFSTLEIQRTEQGDSAMYLCASSSPGQGSEQYFGPGTRLTVT.

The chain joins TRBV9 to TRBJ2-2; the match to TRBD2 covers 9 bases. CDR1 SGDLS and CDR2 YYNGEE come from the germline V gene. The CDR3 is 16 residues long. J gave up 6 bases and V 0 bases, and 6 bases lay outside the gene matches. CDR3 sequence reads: CASSVEAGGPSGELFF. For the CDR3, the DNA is TGTGCCAGCAGCGTAGAGGCGGGGGGGCCTTCCGGGGAGCTGTTTTTT.

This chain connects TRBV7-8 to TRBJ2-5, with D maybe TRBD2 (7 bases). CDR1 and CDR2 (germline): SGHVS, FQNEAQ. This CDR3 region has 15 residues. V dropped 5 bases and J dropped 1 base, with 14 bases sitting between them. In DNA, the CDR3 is TGTGCCAGCAGCCCTCGGGGGGCCCTCCAAGAGACCCAGTACTTC. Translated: CASSPRGALQETQYF.

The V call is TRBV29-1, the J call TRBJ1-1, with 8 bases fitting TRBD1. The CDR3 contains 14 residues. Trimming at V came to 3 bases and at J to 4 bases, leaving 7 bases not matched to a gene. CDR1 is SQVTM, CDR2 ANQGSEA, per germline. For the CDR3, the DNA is TGCAGCGTTGACCAACAGGGGGTGATCACTGAAGCTTTCTTT. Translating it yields CSVDQQGVITEAFF.

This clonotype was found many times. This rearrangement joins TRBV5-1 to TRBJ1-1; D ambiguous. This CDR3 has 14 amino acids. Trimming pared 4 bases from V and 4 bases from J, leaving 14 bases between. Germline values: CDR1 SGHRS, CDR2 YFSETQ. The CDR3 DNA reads TGCGCCAGCAGCGAGACACCCCGTGGCACTGAAGCTTTCTTT. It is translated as CASSETPRGTEAFF.

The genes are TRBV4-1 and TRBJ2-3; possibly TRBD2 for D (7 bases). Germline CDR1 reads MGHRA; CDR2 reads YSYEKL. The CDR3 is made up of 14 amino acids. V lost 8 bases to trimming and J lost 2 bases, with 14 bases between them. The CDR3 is CASRRGANTDTQYF. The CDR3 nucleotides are TGCGCCAGCCGCCGGGGGGCCAACACAGATACGCAGTATTTT.

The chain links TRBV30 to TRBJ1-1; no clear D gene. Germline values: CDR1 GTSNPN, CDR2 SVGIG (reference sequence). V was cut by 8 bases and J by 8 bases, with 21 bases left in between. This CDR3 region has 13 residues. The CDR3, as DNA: TGTGCCCCTACCCCCTTGGCCCCCTACGAAGCTTTCTTT. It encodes CAPTPLAPYEAFF.

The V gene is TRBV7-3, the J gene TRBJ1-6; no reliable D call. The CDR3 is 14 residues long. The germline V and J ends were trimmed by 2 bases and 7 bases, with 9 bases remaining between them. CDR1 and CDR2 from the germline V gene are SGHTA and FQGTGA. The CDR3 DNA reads TGTGCCAGCAGCTTAGTACCCATGAATTCACCCCTCCACTTT. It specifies CASSLVPMNSPLHF. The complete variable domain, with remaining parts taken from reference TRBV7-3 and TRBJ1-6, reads GAGVSQTPSNKVTEKGKYVELRCDPISGHTALYWYRQSLGQGPEFLIYFQGTGAADDSGLPNDRFFAVRPEGSVSTLKIQRTERGDSAVYLCASSLVPMNSPLHFGNGTRLTVT.